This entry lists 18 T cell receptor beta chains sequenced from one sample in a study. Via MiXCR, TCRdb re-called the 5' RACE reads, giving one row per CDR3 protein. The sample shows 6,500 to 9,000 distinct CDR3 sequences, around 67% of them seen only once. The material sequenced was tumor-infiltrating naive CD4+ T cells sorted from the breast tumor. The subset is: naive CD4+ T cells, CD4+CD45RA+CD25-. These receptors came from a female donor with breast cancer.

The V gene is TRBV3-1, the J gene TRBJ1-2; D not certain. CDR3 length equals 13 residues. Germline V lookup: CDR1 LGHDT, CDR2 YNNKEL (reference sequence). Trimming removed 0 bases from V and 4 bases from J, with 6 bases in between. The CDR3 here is CASSQEGPYGYTF. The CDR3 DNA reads TGTGCCAGCAGCCAAGAAGGTCCCTATGGCTACACCTTC.

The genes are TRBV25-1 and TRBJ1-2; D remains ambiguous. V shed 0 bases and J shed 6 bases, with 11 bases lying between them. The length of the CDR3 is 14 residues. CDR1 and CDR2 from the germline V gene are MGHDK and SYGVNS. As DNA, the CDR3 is TGTGCCAGCAGTGAATATACCAGGCCAGATGGCTACACCTTC. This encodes CASSEYTRPDGYTF.

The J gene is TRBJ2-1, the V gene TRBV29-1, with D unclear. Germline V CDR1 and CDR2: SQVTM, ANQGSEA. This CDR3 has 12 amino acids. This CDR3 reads CNVYRVSDEQFF. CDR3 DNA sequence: TGCAACGTATACAGAGTTTCGGATGAGCAGTTCTTC.

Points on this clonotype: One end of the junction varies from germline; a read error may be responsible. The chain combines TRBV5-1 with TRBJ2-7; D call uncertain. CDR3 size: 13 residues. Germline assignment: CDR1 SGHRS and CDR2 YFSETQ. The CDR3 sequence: CASSFEVSYEQCF. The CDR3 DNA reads TGCGCCAGCAGCTTTGAAGTGAGCTACGAGCAGTGCTTC.

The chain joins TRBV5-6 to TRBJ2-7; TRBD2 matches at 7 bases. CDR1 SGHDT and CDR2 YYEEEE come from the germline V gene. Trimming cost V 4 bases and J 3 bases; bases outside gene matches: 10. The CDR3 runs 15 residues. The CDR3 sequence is CASSRVTSKRYEQYF. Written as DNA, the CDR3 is TGTGCCAGCAGCCGAGTGACTAGCAAGCGCTACGAGCAGTACTTC.

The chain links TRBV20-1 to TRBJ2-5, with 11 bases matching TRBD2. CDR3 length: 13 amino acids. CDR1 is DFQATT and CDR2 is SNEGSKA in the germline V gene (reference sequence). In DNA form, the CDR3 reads TGCAGAGCTGGGACTAGCGGTCCAGAGACCCAGTACTTC. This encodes CRAGTSGPETQYF.

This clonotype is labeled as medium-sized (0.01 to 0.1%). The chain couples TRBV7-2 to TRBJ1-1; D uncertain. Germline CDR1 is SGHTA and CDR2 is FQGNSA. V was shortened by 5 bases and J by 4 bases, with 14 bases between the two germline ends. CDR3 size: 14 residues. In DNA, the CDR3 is TGTGCCAGCAGCCAGCAGGTCGACGGCACTGAAGCTTTCTTT. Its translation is CASSQQVDGTEAFF.

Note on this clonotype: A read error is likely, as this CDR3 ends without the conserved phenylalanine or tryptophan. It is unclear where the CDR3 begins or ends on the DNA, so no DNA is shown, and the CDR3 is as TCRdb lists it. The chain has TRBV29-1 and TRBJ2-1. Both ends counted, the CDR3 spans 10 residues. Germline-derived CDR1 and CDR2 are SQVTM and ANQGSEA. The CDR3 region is CSVDKGDREL.

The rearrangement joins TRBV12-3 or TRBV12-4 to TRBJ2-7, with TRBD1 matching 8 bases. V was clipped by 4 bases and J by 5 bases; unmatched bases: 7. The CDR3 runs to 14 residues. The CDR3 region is CASSSRQGKNEQYF. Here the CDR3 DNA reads TGTGCCAGCAGTTCACGACAGGGGAAAAACGAGCAGTACTTC.

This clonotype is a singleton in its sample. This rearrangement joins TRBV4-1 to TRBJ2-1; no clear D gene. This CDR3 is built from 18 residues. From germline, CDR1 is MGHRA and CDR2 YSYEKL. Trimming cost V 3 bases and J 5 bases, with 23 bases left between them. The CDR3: CASSHQGWSTQRNNEQFF. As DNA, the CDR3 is TGCGCCAGCAGCCATCAAGGGTGGTCTACTCAAAGGAACAATGAGCAGTTCTTC.

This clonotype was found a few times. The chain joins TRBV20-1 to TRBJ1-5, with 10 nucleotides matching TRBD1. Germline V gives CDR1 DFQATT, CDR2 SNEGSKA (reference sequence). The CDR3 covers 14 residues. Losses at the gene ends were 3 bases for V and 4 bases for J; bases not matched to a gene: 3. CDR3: CSARWTGGNQPQHF. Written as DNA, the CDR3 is TGCAGTGCTAGGTGGACAGGGGGTAATCAGCCCCAGCATTTT.

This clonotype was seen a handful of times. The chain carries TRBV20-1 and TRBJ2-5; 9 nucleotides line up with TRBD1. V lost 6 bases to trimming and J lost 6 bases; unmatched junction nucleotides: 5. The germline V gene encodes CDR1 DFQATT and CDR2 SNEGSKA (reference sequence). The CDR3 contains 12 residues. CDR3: CSALQGAKTQYF. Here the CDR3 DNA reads TGCAGTGCCCTACAGGGGGCGAAGACCCAGTACTTC.

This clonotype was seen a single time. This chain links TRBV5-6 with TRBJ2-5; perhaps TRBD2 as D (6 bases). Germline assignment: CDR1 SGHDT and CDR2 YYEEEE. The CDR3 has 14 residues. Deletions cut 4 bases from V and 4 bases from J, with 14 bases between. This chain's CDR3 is CASSPERAGETQYF. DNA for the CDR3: TGTGCCAGCAGCCCCGAGCGGGCGGGAGAGACCCAGTACTTC.

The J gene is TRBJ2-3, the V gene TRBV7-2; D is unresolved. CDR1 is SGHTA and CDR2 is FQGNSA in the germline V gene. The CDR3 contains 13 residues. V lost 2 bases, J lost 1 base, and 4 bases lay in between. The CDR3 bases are TGTGCCAGCAGCTTAAGCGGCACAGATACGCAGTATTTT. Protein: CASSLSGTDTQYF.

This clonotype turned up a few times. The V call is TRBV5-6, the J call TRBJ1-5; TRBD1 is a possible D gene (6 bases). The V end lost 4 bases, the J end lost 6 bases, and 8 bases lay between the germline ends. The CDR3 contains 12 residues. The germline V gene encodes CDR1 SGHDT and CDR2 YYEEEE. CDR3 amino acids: CASSVQGQPQHF. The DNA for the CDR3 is TGTGCCAGCAGCGTACAGGGTCAGCCCCAGCATTTT. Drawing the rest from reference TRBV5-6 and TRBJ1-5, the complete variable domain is DAGVTQSPTHLIKTRGQQVTLRCSPKSGHDTVSWYQQALGQGPQFIFQYYEEEERQRGNFPDRFSGHQFPNYSSELNVNALLLGDSALYLCASSVQGQPQHFGDGTRLSIL.

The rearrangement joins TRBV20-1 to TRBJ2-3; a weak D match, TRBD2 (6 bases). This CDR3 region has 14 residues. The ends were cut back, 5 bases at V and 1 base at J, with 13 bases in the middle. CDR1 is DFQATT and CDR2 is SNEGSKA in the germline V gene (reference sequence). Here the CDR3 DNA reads TGCAGTGCTGGTAGCGGAGTTGGCACAGATACGCAGTATTTT. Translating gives CSAGSGVGTDTQYF.

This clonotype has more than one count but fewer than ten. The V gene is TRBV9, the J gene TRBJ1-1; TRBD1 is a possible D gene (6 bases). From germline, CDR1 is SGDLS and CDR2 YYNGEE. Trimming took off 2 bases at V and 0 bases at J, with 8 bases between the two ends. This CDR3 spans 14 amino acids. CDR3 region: CASSVTGVNTEAFF. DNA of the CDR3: TGTGCCAGCAGCGTGACAGGTGTGAACACTGAAGCTTTCTTT.

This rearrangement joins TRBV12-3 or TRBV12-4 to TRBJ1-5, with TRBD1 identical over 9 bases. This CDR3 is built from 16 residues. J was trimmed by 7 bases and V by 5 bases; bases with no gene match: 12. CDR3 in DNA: TGTGCCAGCAGTATGCTACAAGGACAGGGGAGGCAGCCCCAGCATTTT. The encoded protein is CASSMLQGQGRQPQHF.